These 30 T cell receptor delta chains came from one sample sequenced in a study of γδ T cells in repeated Plasmodium falciparum infection. TCRdb reprocessed the multiplex PCR reads using CATT. The data show some 100,000 delta-chain clones, more than 1.4% seen once. Gammadelta T cells were flow-sorted from PBMC into Vgamma9/Vdelta2+ and Vdelta2-negative populations for bulk analysis. Sequenced sample: gamma-delta T cells from blood. The receptor source for this set is a pool of human donors (malaria-infected and uninfected, not separated).

For this clone: For this DNA, TCRdb reports the protein of a much larger clone, which diverges at residues 8 and 18, most likely from a read error; the protein presented here is translated directly from the DNA. The rearrangement uses TRDV1 and TRDJ1; 8 nucleotides match TRDD3. The J gene, missing from TCRdb, was assigned here through DNA to germline matching. This CDR3 comprises 20 residues. V lost 0 bases to trimming and J lost 2 bases; unmatched junction nucleotides: 17. Germline loops: CDR1 TSWWSYY, CDR2 QGS. CDR3 sequence reads: CALGELNTNYWGWRTDKLIF. CDR3 in DNA: TGTGCTCTTGGGGAACTAAATACCAACTACTGGGGGTGGAGAACCGATAAACTCATCTTT.

In its sample, this clone was seen many times. The sample holds other DNA sequences that translate to the same CDR3. J is TRDJ1 and V is TRDV1; D ambiguous. The germline V gene encodes CDR1 TSWWSYY and CDR2 QGS. The V end lost 1 base, the J end lost 2 bases, and 14 bases lay between the germline ends. The CDR3 is made up of 16 amino acids. The CDR3 here is CALGEPHGEGTDKLIF. In nucleotides, the CDR3 is TGTGCTCTTGGGGAACCCCACGGTGAAGGAACCGATAAACTCATCTTT.

This clone was counted between two and nine times. This probably arose from a read error, given a far larger clone one base away. This chain connects TRDV1 to TRDJ1, with a weak D call TRDD2 (5 bases). In the absence of a J gene in TCRdb, the DNA was matched to germline to assign it here. Germline-derived CDR1 and CDR2 are TSWWSYY and QGS. The CDR3 is made up of 14 amino acids. This chain's CDR3 is CALGEPYETDKLIF. CDR3 sequence (DNA): TGTGCTCTTGGGGAACCCTACGAAACCGACAAACTCATCTTT.

The sample holds a few counts of this clone. The protein given by TCRdb reflects a much larger clone and differs at residue 8 from this DNA's translation, likely from a read error; the protein shown is the DNA's translation. This sequence joins TRDV1 and TRDJ1; 13 bases agree with TRDD3. Matching the DNA to germline supplied the J gene, which TCRdb does not give. Germline V gene data show CDR1 as TSWWSYY and CDR2 as QGS. With 2 bases clipped from V and 5 bases from J, the junction kept 20 bases outside the gene matches. This CDR3 has 21 amino acids. The CDR3 here is CALGEIPEGYWGIRVGDKLIF. In nucleotides, the CDR3 is TGTGCTCTTGGGGAAATCCCCGAGGGGTACTGGGGGATACGCGTGGGAGATAAACTCATCTTT.

Remarks on this clone: The protein that TCRdb holds for this DNA derives from a much larger clone and differs from the translated DNA at residue 16, which likely indicates a read error; the protein shown here is translated from the DNA. This chain connects TRDV1 to TRDJ2, with TRDD3 matching over 12 bases. The J gene was not available in TCRdb and was assigned here by matching the DNA to germline segments. The CDR3 loop spans 19 amino acids. Germline V gives CDR1 TSWWSYY, CDR2 QGS. The chain's CDR3 is CALGESITYWGIPPARLFF. The DNA for the CDR3 is TGTGCTCTTGGGGAAAGTATTACCTACTGGGGGATACCCCCAGCACGACTCTTCTTT.

This clone has only a few counts. The mismatch at residue 13 between this DNA's translation and the TCRdb protein of a much larger clone likely reflects a read error; the protein shown is translated from the DNA. The rearrangement links TRDV1 to TRDJ3; TRDD3 matches at 9 bases. The J gene is absent in TCRdb and was assigned here via DNA matching to germline. This CDR3 is built from 22 residues. Trimming at V came to 5 bases and at J to 1 base, leaving 18 bases not matched to a gene. The germline gives CDR1 TSWWSYY, CDR2 QGS. The CDR3 nucleotides are TGTGCTCTTGGGTTTCCTTCCTCGTACTGGGGGAACCAATCCTGGGACACCCGACAGATGTTTTTC. Its protein product is CALGFPSSYWGNQSWDTRQMFF.

Details on this clone: Translating this DNA gives a protein that differs at residue 17 from the TCRdb one, which belongs to a much larger clone; a read error is likely, and the protein shown is this translation. The chain has TRDV2 and TRDJ1; TRDD3 is a possible D gene (5 bases). No J gene was available from TCRdb, and it was assigned here by a germline match of the DNA. In germline, CDR1 is GEAIGNYY, CDR2 EKD. V shed 3 bases and J shed 8 bases, with 39 bases lying between them. The CDR3 covers 21 residues. For the CDR3, the DNA is TGTGCCTGTGACGCAGTCCTCGACGTACTGGATTCGTCAAAGCAGGGGAACAAACTCATCTTT. This codes for CACDAVLDVLDSSKQGNKLIF.

This clone was seen only a few times. The TCRdb record carries a much larger clone's protein, which differs from this DNA's translation at residue 15; a read error is the likely cause, and the protein listed here is the DNA translation. No call exists for the J gene, whereas the V gene is TRDV2; TRDD3 is taken as the D call from the table, unchecked against the DNA. Germline assignment: CDR1 GEAIGNYY and CDR2 EKD. The CDR3 consists of 16 residues. This CDR3 is CACDALGDGGTDKLTF. CDR3 coding DNA: TGTGCCTGTGACGCCCTGGGGGACGGGGGGACCGATAAACTCACCTTT.

As for this clone: This probably arose from a read error, given a far larger clone one base away. The CDR3 coding sequence is TGTGCTCTTGGGGATGCCAGACTGGGGATCCATACCGACAAACTCATCTTT. This encodes CALGDARLGIHTDKLIF. J is TRDJ1 and V is TRDV1; 7 positions match TRDD3. TCRdb records no J gene; here it was assigned by comparing the DNA to germline. The CDR3 contains 17 residues. Germline V lookup: CDR1 TSWWSYY, CDR2 QGS.

Remarks on this clone: A far larger clone differs by one base, so this is likely a read error. The identical CDR3 is also encoded by other nucleotide sequences in the sample. The V gene corresponds to TRDV2; no J gene was called; TRDD3 is the table's D call and was not checked against the DNA. The V gene's germline CDR1 is GEAIGNYY and CDR2 EKD. The CDR3 contains 21 residues. Here the CDR3 reads CACDTAEDWGASSWDTRQMFF. The CDR3 bases are TGTGCCTGTGACACCGCGGAGGACTGGGGGGCGAGCTCCTGGGACACCCGACAGATGTTCTTC.

This clone occurred a few times. TCRdb's listed protein matches a much larger clone and diverges from this DNA's translation at residue 11, likely through a read error; the protein shown comes from the DNA. This chain uses TRDV1 with TRDJ1, with D perhaps matching TRDD3 (6 bases). Trimming took off 5 bases at V and 2 bases at J, with 33 bases between the two ends. Per the germline V gene, CDR1 is TSWWSYY and CDR2 is QGS. This CDR3 has 21 residues. CDR3 amino acids: CALGPPWGRWWGAGETDKLIF. The DNA for the CDR3 is TGTGCTCTTGGGCCACCCTGGGGACGATGGTGGGGCGCGGGGGAAACCGATAAACTCATCTTT.

This clone has only a few counts. TCRdb has a much larger clone's protein, which differs at residue 4 from the translation of this DNA, likely because of a read error; what is shown is the protein translated from the DNA. CDR3: CACVTVVPDTDKLIF. CDR3 bases: TGTGCCTGTGTCACCGTGGTACCCGACACCGATAAACTCATCTTT. This chain uses TRDV2 with TRDJ1; D not resolved. TCRdb records no J gene; here it was assigned by comparing the DNA to germline. From germline, CDR1 is GEAIGNYY and CDR2 EKD. CDR3 size: 15 residues.

This clone was picked up many times. A far larger clone is one base from this, pointing to a likely read error. At the DNA level, this CDR3 is encoded by other sequences in the same sample as well. The V and J genes are TRDV2 and TRDJ2, with 7 bases aligning to TRDD3. The CDR3 sequence is 13 residues long. Losses at the gene ends were 0 bases for V and 8 bases for J; bases not matched to a gene: 2. The germline gives CDR1 GEAIGNYY, CDR2 EKD. CDR3 coding DNA: TGTGCCTGTGACACCTGGGGGACGGCACAACTCTTCTTT. Translating it yields CACDTWGTAQLFF.

On this clone: TCRdb lists the protein of a much larger clone for this DNA, which differs at residue 14, so this is likely a read error; the protein given here is translated from the DNA itself. This chain uses TRDV1 with TRDJ1; 8 bases line up with TRDD3. Matching the DNA to germline supplied the J gene, which TCRdb does not give. The V segment lost 3 bases and the J segment 6 bases; nucleotides outside the gene matches: 30. CDR3 length equals 22 residues. Germline lookup yields CDR1 TSWWSYY and CDR2 QGS. CDR3: CALGDSPPKGDGGCGKGYKLIF. The CDR3 DNA reads TGTGCTCTTGGGGACTCCCCTCCTAAAGGGGATGGGGGATGCGGGAAAGGCTATAAACTCATCTTT.

The chain is built from TRDV1 and TRDJ1, with TRDD3 matching 12 bases. TCRdb offers no J gene call, so here the DNA was matched to germline to obtain one. V was pared by 0 bases and J by 0 bases, with 17 bases of the junction left unmatched. Germline lookup yields CDR1 TSWWSYY and CDR2 QGS. The CDR3 has 22 amino acids. The CDR3 DNA follows: TGTGCTCTTGGGGAACTCAACCTTCCTAAGTCTGGGGGATACGAGCACACCGATAAACTCATCTTT. Translation gives CALGELNLPKSGGYEHTDKLIF.

In regard to this clone: TCRdb records a much larger clone's protein for this DNA, with a difference at residue 6 that likely arises from a read error; the protein given is the translation of the DNA. V gene TRDV1 combines with J gene TRDJ1; 7 nucleotides match TRDD3. The J gene, missing from TCRdb, was assigned here through DNA to germline matching. CDR3 length equals 19 residues. Germline-derived CDR1 and CDR2 are TSWWSYY and QGS. V lost 1 base, J lost 0 bases, and 14 bases stayed unmatched. The CDR3 loop is CALGEPPIGTLGDTDKLIF. The DNA for the CDR3 is TGTGCTCTTGGGGAACCGCCTATTGGTACTCTGGGGGACACCGATAAACTCATCTTT.

This clone was seen a few times. The protein TCRdb lists belongs to a much larger clone and differs from this DNA's translation at residue 16, which points to a read error; the protein shown is made from the DNA. This chain uses TRDV2 with TRDJ1; 12 nucleotides align to TRDD3. Since TCRdb gives no J gene, matching the DNA to germline was used here to assign it. The CDR3 has 19 amino acids. Germline values: CDR1 GEAIGNYY, CDR2 EKD. CDR3 in amino acids: CACDTRTGGYSTFTDRLIF. CDR3 DNA sequence: TGTGCCTGTGACACCCGTACTGGGGGATACTCAACCTTCACCGATAGACTCATCTTT.

This clone has more than one count but fewer than ten. TCRdb's protein for this DNA is that of a much larger clone and differs from the translation at residue 20, likely a read error; the protein shown is the DNA translation. V and J are TRDV1 and TRDJ1; 9 bases align to TRDD3. The J gene was not available in TCRdb and was assigned here by matching the DNA to germline segments. The CDR3 spans 25 residues. With V trimmed by 0 bases and J by 3 bases, 32 bases remained unmatched. Germline V gives CDR1 TSWWSYY, CDR2 QGS. CDR3 sequence: CALGELYPTFYPPGDTPKYADKLIF. As DNA, the CDR3 is TGTGCTCTTGGGGAACTCTATCCTACGTTTTACCCCCCGGGGGATACTCCAAAATACGCCGATAAACTCATCTTT.

This clone turned up a few times. Given a far larger clone just one base away, this is likely a sequencing read error. The sample carries other DNA sequences with the same CDR3. The rearrangement joins TRDV1 to TRDJ1, with D perhaps TRDD3 (6 bases). The CDR3 has 16 residues. Germline CDR1 is TSWWSYY and CDR2 is QGS. In DNA, the CDR3 is TGTGCTCTTGGGGAACTAAGGTGGGGGGTCATCGATAAGCTCATCTTT. This gives the protein CALGELRWGVIDKLIF.

There are a few counts of this clone. A single base is all that separates this from a far larger clone, so a read error is likely. The same CDR3 arises from other DNA sequences in this sample as well. The chain recombines TRDV2 with TRDJ1; no firm D call. The CDR3 is 16 residues long. The germline CDR1 and CDR2 sequences are GEAIGNYY and EKD. DNA for the CDR3: TGTGCCTGTGACCAATGCCGCCCCTCCAAGCCCGACAAACTCATCTTT. This translates into CACDQCRPSKPDKLIF.

Notes on this clone: A read error likely explains why the TCRdb protein, taken from a much larger clone, differs from this DNA's translation at residue 5; the protein shown is translated from the DNA. V gene TRDV1 combines with J gene TRDJ1; maybe TRDD2 (6 bases). In the absence of a J gene in TCRdb, the DNA was matched to germline to assign it here. The CDR3 is 22 amino acids. Germline V gives CDR1 TSWWSYY, CDR2 QGS. Trimming stripped 3 bases from V and 2 bases from J, with 34 bases between. CDR3 region: CALGETPFFLTNLASPTDKLIF. The CDR3 nucleotides read TGTGCTCTTGGGGAGACCCCATTCTTCCTCACCAATTTAGCGTCTCCAACCGATAAACTCATCTTT.

This clone was observed many times. The chain links TRDV1 to TRDJ4; TRDD3 matches 7 bases. TCRdb leaves out the J gene; it was filled in here by matching the DNA to germline. V lost 0 bases to trimming and J lost 2 bases; unmatched junction nucleotides: 15. This CDR3 comprises 18 residues. Looked up from germline, CDR1 is TSWWSYY and CDR2 is QGS. The CDR3 region has the DNA TGTGCTCTTGGGGAACTTTGGGTGCACGAGCTGGGGGGAAGACCCCTGATCTTT. Translation: CALGELWVHELGGRPLIF.

This clone was counted a few times. TCRdb assigns this DNA the protein of a much larger clone, which departs from its translation at residue 12; this likely reflects a read error, and the protein shown comes from translating the DNA. The chain employs TRDV1 and TRDJ1, with unresolved D. This CDR3 spans 14 amino acids. The germline V gene has CDR1 TSWWSYY and CDR2 QGS. CDR3 DNA sequence: TGTGCTCTTGGGGAACGGCGTAAGTACGATAAACCCATCTTT. Translation: CALGERRKYDKPIF.

This clone was seen more than once but under ten times. TCRdb attributes to this sequence the protein of a much larger clone, which differs from the DNA translation at residue 14; a read error is likely, and the protein displayed is translated from the DNA. The V and J genes are TRDV1 and TRDJ1, with D possibly being TRDD3 (5 bases). Germline matching of the DNA provided the J gene here, since TCRdb leaves it blank. The CDR3 consists of 22 residues. The V gene's germline CDR1 is TSWWSYY and CDR2 QGS. Between the trimmed V and J ends, which lost 4 bases and 0 bases, there was a span of 33 bases. CDR3 nucleotides: TGTGCTCTTGGGGTACTAACCCGAGCTTACCTATCGCCGGGGGCCTACACCGATAAACTCATCTTT. Amino acids: CALGVLTRAYLSPGAYTDKLIF.

In its sample, this clone was seen a few times. A read error is the likely source, as a far larger clone sits one nucleotide away. This CDR3 is also generated by other DNA sequences in the sample. The J gene went uncalled, whereas the V gene is TRDV2; the tabulated D call, TRDD3, remains unverified against the DNA. The germline V gene has CDR1 GEAIGNYY and CDR2 EKD. The CDR3 runs to 19 residues. In nucleotides, the CDR3 is TGTGCCTGTGACACCGGGGCGGCCCCGTCCCCCACGTACACCGATAAGCTCATCTTT. It codes for CACDTGAAPSPTYTDKLIF.

As concerns this clone: A far bigger clonotype differs at one base, so this is likely a read error. Distinct nucleotide sequences in the sample also encode this CDR3. CDR3 residues: CACDTGLGDTLAGTDKLIF. CDR3 bases: TGTGCCTGTGACACTGGACTGGGGGATACCCTAGCGGGCACCGATAAACTCATCTTT. V usage is TRDV2 and J usage is TRDJ1; the match to TRDD3 covers 12 bases. The J gene, absent from TCRdb, was called here by matching the DNA to germline. CDR3 length: 19 residues. Trimming at V came to 1 base and at J to 1 base, leaving 12 bases not matched to a gene. Germline V gives CDR1 GEAIGNYY, CDR2 EKD.

In this sample, this clone turned up a few times. The protein given by TCRdb reflects a much larger clone and differs at residue 18 from this DNA's translation, likely from a read error; the protein shown is the DNA's translation. The chain carries TRDV1 and TRDJ1; TRDD3 matches at 10 bases. TCRdb supplies no J gene; here it was assigned by aligning the nucleotide sequence to germline. Germline V gene data show CDR1 as TSWWSYY and CDR2 as QGS. The CDR3 spans 21 residues. CDR3 amino acids: CALGELLPRDSLGDNADELIF. In nucleotides, the CDR3 is TGTGCTCTTGGGGAACTCCTACCCAGGGATAGTCTGGGGGATAACGCCGATGAACTCATCTTT.

This clone was counted a few times. A read error is the likely source, as a far larger clone sits one nucleotide away. Other DNA sequences within the sample encode an identical CDR3. V usage is TRDV1 and J usage is TRDJ1, with D possibly TRDD3 on 5 matching bases. The CDR3 contains 16 residues. Germline CDR1 TSWWSYY, CDR2 QGS. The V gene lost 6 bases and the J gene lost 3 bases, with 20 bases spanning the gap. The CDR3 loop reads CALGLTGGSTPDKLIF. CDR3 nucleotide sequence: TGTGCTCTTGGCCTTACCGGGGGGTCTACACCCGATAAACTCATCTTT.

This clone was detected a few times. Since a far larger clone is one base different, this is likely a read error. Other DNA variants within this sample encode the same CDR3. This chain connects TRDV1 to TRDJ1, with D possibly being TRDD2 or TRDD3 (5 bases each). The CDR3 length is 16 residues. Per germline, CDR1 TSWWSYY and CDR2 QGS. V lost 0 bases and J 4 bases, leaving 15 bases between the germline ends. The CDR3 is CALGELLLGASDKLIF. The CDR3 nucleotides read TGTGCTCTTGGGGAACTCCTTCTGGGTGCTAGCGATAAACTCATCTTT.

Ten or more counts support this clone. Since a much larger clone is just one base distant, this may be a read error. Other DNA sequences in the same sample also yield this CDR3. The chain links TRDV1 to TRDJ1; maybe TRDD3 (5 bases). V shed 1 base and J shed 0 bases, with 15 bases lying between them. CDR3 size: 17 residues. Germline V lookup: CDR1 TSWWSYY, CDR2 QGS. The CDR3 region is CALGEPPHWPNTDKLIF. The CDR3 DNA follows: TGTGCTCTTGGGGAACCGCCGCACTGGCCCAACACCGATAAACTCATCTTT.